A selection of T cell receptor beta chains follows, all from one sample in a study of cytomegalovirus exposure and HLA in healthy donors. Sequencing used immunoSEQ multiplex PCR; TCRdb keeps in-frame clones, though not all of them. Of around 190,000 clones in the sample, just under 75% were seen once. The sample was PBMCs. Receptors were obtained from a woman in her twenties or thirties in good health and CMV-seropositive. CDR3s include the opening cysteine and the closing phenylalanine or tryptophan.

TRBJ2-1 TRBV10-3 CAINPSNEQFF
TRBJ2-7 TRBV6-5 CASSYSSGSSSEQYF
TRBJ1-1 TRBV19 CASSWGLQGPTEAFF
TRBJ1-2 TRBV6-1 CASSGTLSGQGYGYTF
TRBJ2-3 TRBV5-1 CASTQSGTDTQYF
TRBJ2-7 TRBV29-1 CSVRTRQGTYEQYF
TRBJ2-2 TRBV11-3 CASSQEGGSGELFF
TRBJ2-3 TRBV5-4 CASSLRRTSGTDTQYF
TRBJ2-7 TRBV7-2 CASSYTVAGGTNSYEQYF
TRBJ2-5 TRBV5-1 CASRIEETQYF
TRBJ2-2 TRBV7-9 CASSLATYPGELFF
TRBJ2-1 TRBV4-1 CASSQEVPASSYNEQFF
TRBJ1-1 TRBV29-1 CSITRGSNTEAFF
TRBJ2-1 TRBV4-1 CASSQDRLSYNEQFF
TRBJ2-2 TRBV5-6 CASSSGLAGGAGELFF
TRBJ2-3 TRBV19 CASKSGLAHGDTQYF
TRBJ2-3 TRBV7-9 CSSPVAGETTDTQYF
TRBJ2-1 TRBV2 CASSEERGHEQFF
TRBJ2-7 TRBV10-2 CASSAAYEQYF